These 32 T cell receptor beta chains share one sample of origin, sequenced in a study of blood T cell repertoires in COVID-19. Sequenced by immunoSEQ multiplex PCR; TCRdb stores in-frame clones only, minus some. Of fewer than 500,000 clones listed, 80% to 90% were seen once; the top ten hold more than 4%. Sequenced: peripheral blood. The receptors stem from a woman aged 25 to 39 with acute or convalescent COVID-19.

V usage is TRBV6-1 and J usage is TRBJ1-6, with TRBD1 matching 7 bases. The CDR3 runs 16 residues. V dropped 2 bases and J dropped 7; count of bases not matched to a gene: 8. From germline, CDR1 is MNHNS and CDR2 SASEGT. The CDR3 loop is CASSEQGVWWNSPLHF. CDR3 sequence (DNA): TGTGCCAGCAGTGAACAGGGGGTTTGGTGGAATTCACCCCTCCACTTT.

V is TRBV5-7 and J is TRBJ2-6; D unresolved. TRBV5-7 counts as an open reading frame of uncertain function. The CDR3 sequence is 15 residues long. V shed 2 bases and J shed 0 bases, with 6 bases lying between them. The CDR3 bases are TGTGCCAGCAGCTTAAACGGCTCTGGGGCCAACGTCCTGACTTTC. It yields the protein CASSLNGSGANVLTF.

CDR3 region: CASSLTGMKSYEQYF. In DNA, the CDR3 is TGTGCCAGCAGTCTGACAGGGATGAAATCCTACGAGCAGTACTTC. The V call is TRBV27, the J call TRBJ2-7, with 7 bases aligning to TRBD1. J lost 1 base, V lost 5 bases, and 8 bases had no gene match. Germline-derived CDR1 and CDR2 are MNHEY and SMNVEV (reference sequence). The CDR3 is made up of 15 amino acids.

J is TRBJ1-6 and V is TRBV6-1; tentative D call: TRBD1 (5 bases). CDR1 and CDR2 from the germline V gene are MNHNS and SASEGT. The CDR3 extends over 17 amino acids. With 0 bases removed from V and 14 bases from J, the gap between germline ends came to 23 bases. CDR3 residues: CASSEAQQDRLQGALHF. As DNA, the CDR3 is TGTGCCAGCAGTGAAGCCCAACAGGATCGACTTCAAGGGGCCCTCCACTTT.

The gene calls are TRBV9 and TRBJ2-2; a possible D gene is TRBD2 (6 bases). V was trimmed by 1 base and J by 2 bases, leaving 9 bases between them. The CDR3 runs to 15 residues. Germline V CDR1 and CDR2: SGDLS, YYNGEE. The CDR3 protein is CASSVMGLNTGELFF. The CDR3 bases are TGTGCCAGCAGCGTAATGGGACTCAACACCGGGGAGCTGTTTTTT.

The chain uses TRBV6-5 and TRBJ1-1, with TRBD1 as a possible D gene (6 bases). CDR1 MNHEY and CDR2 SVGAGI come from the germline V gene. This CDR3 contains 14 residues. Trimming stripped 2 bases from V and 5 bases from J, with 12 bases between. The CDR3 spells CASSYGTFSTEAFF. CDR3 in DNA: TGTGCCAGCAGTTACGGGACATTTAGTACTGAAGCTTTCTTT.

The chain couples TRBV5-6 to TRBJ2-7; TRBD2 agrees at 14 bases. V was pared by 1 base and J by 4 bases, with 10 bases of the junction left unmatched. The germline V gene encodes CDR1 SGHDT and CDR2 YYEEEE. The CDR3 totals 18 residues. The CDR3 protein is CASSLSPSRTSGGYEQYF. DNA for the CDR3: TGTGCCAGCAGCTTGAGCCCCTCCCGGACTAGCGGGGGGTACGAGCAGTACTTC.

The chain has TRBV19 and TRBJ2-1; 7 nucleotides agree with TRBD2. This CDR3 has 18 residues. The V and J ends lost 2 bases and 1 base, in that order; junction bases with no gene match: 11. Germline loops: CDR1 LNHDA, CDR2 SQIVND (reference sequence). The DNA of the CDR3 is TGTGCCAGTAGTATACCTGGTTGGGGAGGGGCGTCCTACAATGAGCAGTTCTTC. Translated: CASSIPGWGGASYNEQFF.

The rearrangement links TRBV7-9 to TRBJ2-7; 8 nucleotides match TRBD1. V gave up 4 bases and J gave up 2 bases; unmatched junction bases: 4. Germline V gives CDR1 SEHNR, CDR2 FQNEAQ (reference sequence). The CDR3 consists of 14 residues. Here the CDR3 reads CASSSPGQAYEQYF. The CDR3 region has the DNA TGTGCCAGCAGCTCTCCGGGACAGGCCTACGAGCAGTACTTC.

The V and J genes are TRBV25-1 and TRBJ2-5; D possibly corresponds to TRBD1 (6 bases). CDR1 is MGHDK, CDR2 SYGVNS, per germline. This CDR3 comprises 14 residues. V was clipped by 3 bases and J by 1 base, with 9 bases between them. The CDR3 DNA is TGTGCCAGCAGTGAGGGGGCAATCCAAGAGACCCAGTACTTC. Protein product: CASSEGAIQETQYF.

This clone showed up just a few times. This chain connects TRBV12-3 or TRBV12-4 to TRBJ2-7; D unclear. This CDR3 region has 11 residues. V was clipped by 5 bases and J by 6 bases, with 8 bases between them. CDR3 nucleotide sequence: TGTGCCAGCAGTGTGACTGGCGAGCAGTACTTC. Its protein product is CASSVTGEQYF.

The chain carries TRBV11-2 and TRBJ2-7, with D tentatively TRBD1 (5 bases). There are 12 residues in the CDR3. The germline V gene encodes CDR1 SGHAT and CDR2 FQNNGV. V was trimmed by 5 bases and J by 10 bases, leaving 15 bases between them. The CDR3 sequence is CASSQTVLGQYF. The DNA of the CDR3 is TGTGCCAGCAGCCAGACAGTTTTGGGCCAGTACTTC.

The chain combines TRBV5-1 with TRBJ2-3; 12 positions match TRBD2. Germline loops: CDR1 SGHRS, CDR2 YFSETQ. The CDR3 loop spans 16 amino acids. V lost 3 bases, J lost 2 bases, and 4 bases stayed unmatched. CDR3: CASSWWTSGVTDTQYF. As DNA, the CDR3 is TGCGCCAGCAGCTGGTGGACTAGCGGGGTCACAGATACGCAGTATTTT. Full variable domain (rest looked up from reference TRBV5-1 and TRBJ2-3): KAGVTQTPRYLIKTRGQQVTLSCSPISGHRSVSWYQQTPGQGLQFLFEYFSETQRNKGNFPGRFSGRQFSNSRSEMNVSTLELGDSALYLCASSWWTSGVTDTQYFGPGTRLTVL.

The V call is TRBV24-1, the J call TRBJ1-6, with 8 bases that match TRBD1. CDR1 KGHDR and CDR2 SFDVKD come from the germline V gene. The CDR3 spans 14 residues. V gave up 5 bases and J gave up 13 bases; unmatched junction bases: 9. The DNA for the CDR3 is TGTGCCACCAGTGCGGACAGGGCCGCTTGGCCCCTCCACTTT. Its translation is CATSADRAAWPLHF.

The CDR3 protein is CATSGVGDTQETQYF. CDR3 in DNA: TGTGCCACCAGTGGGGTAGGGGACACCCAAGAGACCCAGTACTTC. The chain combines TRBV24-1 with TRBJ2-5, with D tentatively TRBD1 (6 bases). V was cut by 5 bases and J by 1 base, with 13 bases left in between. CDR1 and CDR2 (germline): KGHDR, SFDVKD. This CDR3 contains 15 residues.

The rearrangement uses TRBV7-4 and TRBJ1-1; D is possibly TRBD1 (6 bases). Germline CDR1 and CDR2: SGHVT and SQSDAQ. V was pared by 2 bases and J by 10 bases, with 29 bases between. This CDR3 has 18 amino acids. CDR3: CASSLSFSAGVGQWVAFF. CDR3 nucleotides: TGTGCCAGCAGCTTATCTTTTTCGGCAGGGGTGGGCCAATGGGTAGCTTTCTTT.

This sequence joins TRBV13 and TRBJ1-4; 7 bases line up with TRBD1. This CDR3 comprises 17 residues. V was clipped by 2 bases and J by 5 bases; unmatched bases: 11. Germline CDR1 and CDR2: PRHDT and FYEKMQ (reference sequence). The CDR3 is CASSLIGSGTANEKLFF. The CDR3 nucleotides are TGTGCCAGCAGCTTAATCGGTTCCGGGACAGCAAATGAAAAACTGTTTTTT. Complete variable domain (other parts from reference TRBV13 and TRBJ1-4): AAGVIQSPRHLIKEKRETATLKCYPIPRHDTVYWYQQGPGQDPQFLISFYEKMQSDKGSIPDRFSAQQFSDYHSELNMSSLELGDSALYFCASSLIGSGTANEKLFFGSGTQLSVL.

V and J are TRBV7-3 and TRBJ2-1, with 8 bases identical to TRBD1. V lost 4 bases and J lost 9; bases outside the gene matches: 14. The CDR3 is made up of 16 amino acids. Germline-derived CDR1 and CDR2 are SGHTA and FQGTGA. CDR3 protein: CASSSWGQADVSEQFF. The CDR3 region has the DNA TGTGCCAGCAGCTCTTGGGGACAGGCTGACGTCAGTGAGCAGTTCTTC.

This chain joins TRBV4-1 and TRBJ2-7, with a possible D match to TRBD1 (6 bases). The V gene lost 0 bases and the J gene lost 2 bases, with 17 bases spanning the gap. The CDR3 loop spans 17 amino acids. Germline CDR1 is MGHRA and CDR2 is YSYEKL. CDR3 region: CASSQEPPGHRTYEQYF. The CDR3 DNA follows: TGCGCCAGCAGCCAAGAGCCGCCGGGACATAGGACCTACGAGCAGTACTTC.

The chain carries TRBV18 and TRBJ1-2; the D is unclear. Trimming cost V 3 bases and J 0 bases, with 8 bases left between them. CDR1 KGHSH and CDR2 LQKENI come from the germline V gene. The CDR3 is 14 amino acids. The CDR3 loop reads CASSPPTSNYGYTF. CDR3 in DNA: TGTGCCAGCTCACCCCCGACATCTAACTATGGCTACACCTTC.

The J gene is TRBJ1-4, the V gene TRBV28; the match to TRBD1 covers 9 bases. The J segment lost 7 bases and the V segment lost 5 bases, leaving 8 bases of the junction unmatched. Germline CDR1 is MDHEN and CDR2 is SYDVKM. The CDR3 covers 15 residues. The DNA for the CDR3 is TGTGCCAGCAGTACAACAGGGGGCGATCGTGAAAAACTGTTTTTT. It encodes CASSTTGGDREKLFF.

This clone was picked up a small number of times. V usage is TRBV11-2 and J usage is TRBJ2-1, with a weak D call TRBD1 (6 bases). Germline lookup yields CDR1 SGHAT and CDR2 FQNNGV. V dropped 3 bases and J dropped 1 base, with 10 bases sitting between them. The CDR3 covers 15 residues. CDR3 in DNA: TGTGCCAGCAGCTTCGGGACAAATTCCTACAATGAGCAGTTCTTC. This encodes CASSFGTNSYNEQFF.

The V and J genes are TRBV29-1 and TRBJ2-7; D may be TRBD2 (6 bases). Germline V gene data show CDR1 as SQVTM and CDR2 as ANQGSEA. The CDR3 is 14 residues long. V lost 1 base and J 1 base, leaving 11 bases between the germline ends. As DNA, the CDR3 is TGCAGCGTTGAAGGATCCGGGAGTTCCTACGAGCAGTACTTC. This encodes CSVEGSGSSYEQYF.

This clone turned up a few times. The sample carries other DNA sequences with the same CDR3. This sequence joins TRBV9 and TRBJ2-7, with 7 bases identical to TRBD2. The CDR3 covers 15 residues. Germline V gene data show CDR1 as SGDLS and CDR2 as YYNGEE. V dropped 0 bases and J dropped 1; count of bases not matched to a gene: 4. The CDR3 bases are TGTGCCAGCAGCGTAGGTGCGGGGGTGTCCTACGAGCAGTACTTC. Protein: CASSVGAGVSYEQYF.

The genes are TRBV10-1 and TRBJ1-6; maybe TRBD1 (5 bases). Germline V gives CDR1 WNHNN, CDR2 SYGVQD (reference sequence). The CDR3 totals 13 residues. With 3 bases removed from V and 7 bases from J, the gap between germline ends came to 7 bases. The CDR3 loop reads CASSDGGNSPLHF. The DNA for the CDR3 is TGCGCCAGCAGTGACGGGGGGAATTCACCCCTCCACTTT.

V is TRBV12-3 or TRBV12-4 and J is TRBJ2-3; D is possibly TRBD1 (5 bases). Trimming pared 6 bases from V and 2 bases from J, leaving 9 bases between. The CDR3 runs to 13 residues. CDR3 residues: CASRGPITDTQYF. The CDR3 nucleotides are TGTGCCAGCAGGGGGCCGATCACAGATACGCAGTATTTT.

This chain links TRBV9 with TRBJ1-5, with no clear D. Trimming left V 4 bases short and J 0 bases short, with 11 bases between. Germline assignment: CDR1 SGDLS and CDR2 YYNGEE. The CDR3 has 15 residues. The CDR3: CASSRDPNSNQPQHF. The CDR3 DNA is TGTGCCAGCAGCAGAGATCCCAATAGCAATCAGCCCCAGCATTTT.

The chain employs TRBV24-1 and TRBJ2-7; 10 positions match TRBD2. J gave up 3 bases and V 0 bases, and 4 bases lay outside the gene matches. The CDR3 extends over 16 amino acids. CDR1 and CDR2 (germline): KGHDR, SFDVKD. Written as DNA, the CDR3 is TGTGCCACCAGTGATTTGGTCCTAGCGGGAGTCTACGAGCAGTACTTC. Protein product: CATSDLVLAGVYEQYF.

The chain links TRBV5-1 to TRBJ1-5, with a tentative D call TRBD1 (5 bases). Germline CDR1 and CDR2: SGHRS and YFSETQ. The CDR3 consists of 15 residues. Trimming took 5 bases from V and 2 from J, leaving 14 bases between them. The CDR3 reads CASSSGGDRNQPQHF. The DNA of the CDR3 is TGCGCCAGCAGTAGCGGGGGGGATCGCAATCAGCCCCAGCATTTT.

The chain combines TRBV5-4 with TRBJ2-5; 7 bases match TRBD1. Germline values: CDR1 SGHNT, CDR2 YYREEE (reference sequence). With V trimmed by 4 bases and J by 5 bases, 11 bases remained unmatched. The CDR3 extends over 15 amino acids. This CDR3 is CASSTRTSRGETQYF. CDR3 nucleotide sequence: TGTGCCAGCAGCACGAGAACTTCCAGGGGGGAGACCCAGTACTTC.

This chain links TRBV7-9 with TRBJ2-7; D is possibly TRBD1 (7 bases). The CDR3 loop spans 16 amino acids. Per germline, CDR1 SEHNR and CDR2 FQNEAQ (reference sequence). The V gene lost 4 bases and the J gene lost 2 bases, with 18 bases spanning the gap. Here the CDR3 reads CASSYGWGDSAYEQYF. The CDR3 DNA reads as TGTGCCAGCAGCTACGGTTGGGGGGACAGTGCCTACGAGCAGTACTTC.

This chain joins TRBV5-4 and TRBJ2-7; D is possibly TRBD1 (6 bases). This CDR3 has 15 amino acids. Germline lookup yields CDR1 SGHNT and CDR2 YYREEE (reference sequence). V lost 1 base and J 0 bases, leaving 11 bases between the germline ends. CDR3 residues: CASSLSGALSYEQYF. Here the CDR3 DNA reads TGTGCCAGCAGCTTGTCAGGGGCCCTCTCCTACGAGCAGTACTTC.